The entry below gives a single T cell receptor beta chain sequence along with its context. The data stem from a study of blood T cell repertoires in COVID-19. There are 13 residues in the CDR3. Germline V CDR1 and CDR2: ENHRY, SYGVKD. Trimming removed 8 bases from V and 6 bases from J, with 17 bases in between. This table comes from immunoSEQ multiplex PCR, and its TCRdb copy is limited to in-frame clones, with some not included. The sample shows approximately 160,000 clones, 90% of them seen only once. The TCR originated in a man aged 55 to 69 with active or convalescent COVID-19. Input material: peripheral blood. The V gene is TRBV10-3, the J gene TRBJ2-7, with D perhaps TRBD1 (6 bases). The CDR3 sequence: CAIGELGAGEQYF. CDR3 bases: TGTGCCATCGGGGAGTTGGGGGCCGGCGAGCAGTACTTC.